This T cell receptor (beta chain) was retrieved from a study of sequential checkpoint blockade in melanoma. Stated treatment: randomized to nivolumab then ipilimumab (arm A) or the reverse (arm B). After removal of 5 bases from V and 6 bases from J, the junction contained 9 bases not matched to a gene. The CDR3 has 14 residues. From germline, CDR1 is MNHEY and CDR2 SMNVEV (reference sequence). Repertoires were generated with immunoSEQ multiplex PCR, while TCRdb's copy carries only in-frame clones and drops some. The sample comprises about 4,600 clones, 45% to 60% of which are singletons, and 22% rests with the top ten.

The genes are TRBV27 and TRBJ2-7; 8 nucleotides match TRBD1. The material sequenced was CD8+ T cells sorted from blood (inferred from file names), taken from a patient given nivolumab and ipilimumab in sequence. This TCR was recovered from a human donor with melanoma. CDR3 DNA sequence: TGTGCCAGCAGTCTGGGGACAGGAGGGAGCGAGCAGTACTTC. This translates into CASSLGTGGSEQYF.